One and the same sample provided the 21 T cell receptor beta chains below, sequenced in a study of cytomegalovirus exposure and HLA in healthy donors. Sequenced by immunoSEQ multiplex PCR; TCRdb stores in-frame clones only, minus some. The data hold approximately 260,000 clones, with 80% to 90% observed a single time. The sequenced sample was PBMCs. The receptor source for this set is a woman in her late teens or twenties in good health and CMV-seronegative.

The chain recombines TRBV28 with TRBJ1-1; D not resolved. The CDR3 totals 15 residues. The germline gives CDR1 MDHEN, CDR2 SYDVKM. V was cut by 0 bases and J by 0 bases, with 8 bases left in between. DNA of the CDR3: TGTGCCAGCAGTTTATGGCCGGGAGTGAACACTGAAGCTTTCTTT. This sequence encodes CASSLWPGVNTEAFF.

This chain links TRBV9 with TRBJ1-1; D might be TRBD1 (5 bases). This CDR3 spans 17 amino acids. Trimming took off 0 bases at V and 1 base at J, with 16 bases between the two ends. Germline V gives CDR1 SGDLS, CDR2 YYNGEE. The CDR3 nucleotides read TGTGCCAGCAGCGTAGGGGGGGATCCGGGACCGAACACTGAAGCTTTCTTT. Protein: CASSVGGDPGPNTEAFF. Full variable domain (outside the CDR3, taken from reference TRBV9 and TRBJ1-1): DSGVTQTPKHLITATGQRVTLRCSPRSGDLSVYWYQQSLDQGLQFLIQYYNGEERAKGNILERFSAQQFPDLHSELNLSSLELGDSALYFCASSVGGDPGPNTEAFFGQGTRLTVV.

The rearrangement links TRBV7-8 to TRBJ2-7, with TRBD2 as a possible D gene (6 bases). The germline V gene has CDR1 SGHVS and CDR2 FQNEAQ. V dropped 5 bases and J dropped 1 base, with 18 bases sitting between them. The CDR3 sequence is 16 residues long. CDR3 residues: CASSRAGSRGSYEQYF. The CDR3 bases are TGTGCCAGCAGCCGGGCGGGGAGTAGAGGGTCCTACGAGCAGTACTTC.

The V gene is TRBV7-9, the J gene TRBJ2-2, with D possibly matching TRBD1 (6 bases). The CDR3 has 15 residues. Germline V gene sequence: CDR1 SEHNR, CDR2 FQNEAQ (reference sequence). V lost 5 bases, J lost 5 bases, and 15 bases lay in between. The CDR3 nucleotides read TGTGCCAGCAGCCCACCGACAGGTAGTACCGGGGAGCTGTTTTTT. It translates to CASSPPTGSTGELFF.

The gene calls are TRBV29-1 and TRBJ2-7; perhaps TRBD2 as D (6 bases). The germline CDR1 and CDR2 sequences are SQVTM and ANQGSEA. The V end was cut by 7 bases, the J end by 4 bases, with 17 bases between. The CDR3 contains 13 residues. The CDR3 sequence is CSAEDGGRYEQYF. DNA for the CDR3: TGCAGCGCTGAGGACGGGGGTAGGTACGAGCAGTACTTC.

The V call is TRBV2, the J call TRBJ1-1; 8 bases align to TRBD1. Germline CDR1 SNHLY, CDR2 FYNNEI. V shed 6 bases, J shed 7 bases, and the junction held 10 bases outside the gene matches. The CDR3 consists of 14 residues. The CDR3 nucleotides are TGTGCCAGCAGGACCGGGACAGGCCTCCTTGAAGCTTTCTTT. It encodes CASRTGTGLLEAFF.

The chain links TRBV11-2 to TRBJ2-7; 13 bases match TRBD2. This CDR3 is built from 18 residues. V shed 1 base and J 3 bases; nucleotides not matched to a gene: 9. The germline CDR1 and CDR2 sequences are SGHAT and FQNNGV. CDR3 residues: CASSLATGLAGVGYEQYF. In DNA form, the CDR3 reads TGTGCCAGCAGCTTAGCGACAGGACTAGCGGGAGTGGGCTACGAGCAGTACTTC.

This clone occurred a few times. This chain links TRBV6-8 with TRBJ1-5, with D possibly matching TRBD1 (5 bases). The germline V gene has CDR1 MNHGY and CDR2 SAAAGT. The CDR3 contains 13 residues. The chain's CDR3 is CGKSGAARRPQHF. For the CDR3, the DNA is TGTGGCAAGAGCGGGGCAGCGCGTAGGCCCCAGCATTTT.

CDR3 sequence reads: CASNTGGGVTEAFF. The CDR3 nucleotides read TGTGCCAGCAATACAGGGGGCGGGGTGACTGAAGCTTTCTTT. The V call is TRBV28, the J call TRBJ1-1, with TRBD1 matching 9 bases. Trimming at V came to 7 bases and at J to 5 bases, leaving 8 bases not matched to a gene. The germline gives CDR1 MDHEN, CDR2 SYDVKM. The CDR3 is made up of 14 amino acids.

The V and J genes are TRBV30 and TRBJ1-6, with TRBD1 identical over 8 bases. Looked up from germline, CDR1 is GTSNPN and CDR2 is SVGIG (reference sequence). This CDR3 contains 16 residues. V shed 0 bases and J 6 bases; nucleotides not matched to a gene: 7. CDR3 region: CAWSVSRTGINSPLHF. The CDR3, as DNA: TGTGCCTGGAGTGTAAGTAGGACAGGGATTAATTCACCCCTCCACTTT. Complete variable domain (other parts from reference TRBV30 and TRBJ1-6): SQTIHQWPATLVQPVGSPLSLECTVEGTSNPNLYWYRQAAGRGLQLLFYSVGIGQISSEVPQNLSASRPQDRQFILSSKKLLLSDSGFYLCAWSVSRTGINSPLHFGNGTRLTVT.

This chain links TRBV6-5 with TRBJ2-1; possible D gene TRBD2, 6 bases. V lost 7 bases and J lost 2, with 15 bases in between. The CDR3 contains 15 residues. Germline assignment: CDR1 MNHEY and CDR2 SVGAGI. CDR3 amino acids: CASKSGELTYNEQFF. CDR3 sequence (DNA): TGTGCCAGCAAGTCGGGAGAACTGACCTACAATGAGCAGTTCTTC.

The rearrangement links TRBV4-1 to TRBJ2-6, with 8 bases aligning to TRBD1. This CDR3 has 19 amino acids. With V trimmed by 6 bases and J by 0 bases, 13 bases remained unmatched. Germline V gene data show CDR1 as MGHRA and CDR2 as YSYEKL. CDR3 region: CASSQPRTGTNSGANVLTF. DNA of the CDR3: TGCGCCAGCAGTCAACCCAGGACAGGGACGAACTCTGGGGCCAACGTCCTGACTTTC.

In DNA form, the CDR3 reads TGCGCCAGCAGTCTCACAGAAACCGGGGAGCTGTTTTTT. Its protein is CASSLTETGELFF. The chain is built from TRBV10-2 and TRBJ2-2; D uncertain. The CDR3 runs 13 residues. V dropped 5 bases and J dropped 5 bases, with 9 bases sitting between them. Germline V lookup: CDR1 WSHSY, CDR2 SAAADI.

The CDR3: CASSNQLAGGTYEQYF. For the CDR3, the DNA is TGTGCCAGTAGTAACCAACTAGCGGGAGGTACCTACGAGCAGTACTTC. The V call is TRBV19, the J call TRBJ2-7; 12 nucleotides agree with TRBD2. The V gene end was trimmed by 4 bases and the J gene end by 2 bases; junction bases not matched to a gene: 6. This CDR3 contains 16 residues. Germline CDR1 reads LNHDA; CDR2 reads SQIVND (reference sequence).

V gene TRBV19 combines with J gene TRBJ1-1; D remains unclear. CDR1 LNHDA and CDR2 SQIVND come from the germline V gene (reference sequence). The CDR3 covers 12 residues. The V end was cut by 1 base, the J end by 4 bases, with 4 bases between. The CDR3 nucleotides read TGTGCCAGTAGTATAGGGGCCACTGAAGCTTTCTTT. Its protein product is CASSIGATEAFF. The full variable domain, with the rest looked up from reference TRBV19 and TRBJ1-1, is DGGITQSPKYLFRKEGQNVTLSCEQNLNHDAMYWYRQDPGQGLRLIYYSQIVNDFQKGDIAEGYSVSREKKESFPLTVTSAQKNPTAFYLCASSIGATEAFFGQGTRLTVV.

This clone was recorded at least ten times. The gene calls are TRBV7-5 and TRBJ1-5. TRBV7-5 is designated a pseudogene. The CDR3 is made up of 19 amino acids. Here the CDR3 DNA reads TGTGTCAGAAGCTCTCTCGAGGAAAAGGGAGGGAGGGGCAATCAGCCCCAGCATTTT. Residues: CVRSSLEEKGGRGNQPQHF.

This chain links TRBV28 with TRBJ1-2, with 7 bases aligning to TRBD1. CDR3 length: 14 residues. V trimming: 5 bases; J trimming: 6 bases; junction bases outside the gene matches: 9. Germline-derived CDR1 and CDR2 are MDHEN and SYDVKM. The CDR3 DNA is TGTGCCAGCAGTCCCTTTAGGGGGCCGCATGGCTACACCTTC. As protein: CASSPFRGPHGYTF.

On this clone itself: Other DNA sequences from this sample encode an identical CDR3 as well. CDR3 region: CASSLGQATNEKLFF. CDR3 nucleotide sequence: TGCGCCAGCAGCTTGGGACAGGCGACAAATGAAAAACTGTTTTTT. This chain uses TRBV5-1 with TRBJ1-4, with TRBD1 as a possible D gene (6 bases). V lost 0 bases and J 5 bases, leaving 11 bases between the germline ends. Germline V gives CDR1 SGHRS, CDR2 YFSETQ. The CDR3 spans 15 residues.

This clone was counted between two and nine times. The chain recombines TRBV5-1 with TRBJ2-7; possible D gene TRBD1, 5 bases. CDR1 and CDR2 from the germline V gene are SGHRS and YFSETQ. The CDR3 consists of 14 residues. V lost 0 bases and J lost 3, with 10 bases in between. DNA for the CDR3: TGCGCCAGCAGCTTGGCGCAGGGCGGCTACGAGCAGTACTTC. Translating it yields CASSLAQGGYEQYF.

The genes are TRBV5-4 and TRBJ2-7; 7 bases match TRBD1. Germline assignment: CDR1 SGHNT and CDR2 YYREEE (reference sequence). Unmatched junction bases numbered 6, after V lost 3 bases and J lost 0 bases. The CDR3 runs 15 residues. In DNA form, the CDR3 reads TGTGCCAGCAGCTCCTCGACAGGGAGCTCCTACGAGCAGTACTTC. The encoded protein is CASSSSTGSSYEQYF.

This clone was recorded only once. The chain has TRBV7-9 and TRBJ2-2; D is possibly TRBD1 (5 bases). The length of the CDR3 is 14 residues. V was cut by 3 bases and J by 6 bases, with 11 bases left in between. Germline V gene sequence: CDR1 SEHNR, CDR2 FQNEAQ (reference sequence). Here the CDR3 reads CASSFRVWAGELFF. In DNA, the CDR3 is TGTGCCAGCAGCTTCAGGGTCTGGGCCGGGGAGCTGTTTTTT. The whole variable domain, remainder taken from reference TRBV7-9 and TRBJ2-2, is DTGVSQNPRHKITKRGQNVTFRCDPISEHNRLYWYRQTLGQGPEFLTYFQNEAQLEKSRLLSDRFSAERPKGSFSTLEIQRTEQGDSAMYLCASSFRVWAGELFFGEGSRLTVL.